One sample yielded the 8 T cell receptor beta chains listed below, sequenced in a study of T cells after yellow fever vaccination. From the 5' RACE reads, TCRdb called clonotypes with MiXCR, one entry per CDR3 protein. The sample lists around 340,000 distinct CDR3 sequences; 8.5% to 10% were seen once. The source material was PBMCs, sampled on the day of the first yellow fever vaccination. All receptors derive from a man between 18 and 29 years old who received the YFV17D yellow fever vaccine.

The rearrangement links TRBV5-1 to TRBJ2-7; 9 bases match TRBD1. CDR3 length equals 16 residues. Germline loops: CDR1 SGHRS, CDR2 YFSETQ. With 4 bases clipped from V and 0 bases from J, the junction kept 8 bases outside the gene matches. CDR3 region: CASSASGQGISYEQYF. The DNA for the CDR3 is TGCGCCAGCAGCGCTAGCGGACAGGGGATCTCCTACGAGCAGTACTTC.

This clonotype was found a few times. The rearrangement links TRBV7-3 to TRBJ2-3; no reliable D call. The CDR3 has 16 amino acids. The V end lost 2 bases, the J end lost 1 base, and 13 bases lay between the germline ends. CDR1 is SGHTA and CDR2 is FQGTGA in the germline V gene. The chain's CDR3 is CASSLGPDYGTDTQYF. CDR3 DNA: TGTGCCAGCAGCTTAGGCCCGGATTATGGCACAGATACGCAGTATTTT.

This chain links TRBV12-3 or TRBV12-4 with TRBJ1-1; 7 positions agree with TRBD1. J was trimmed by 9 bases and V by 9 bases; bases with no gene match: 4. This CDR3 region has 10 residues. CDR3 coding DNA: TGTGCCAGTGCAGGGGGGAAAGCTTTCTTT. Amino acids: CASAGGKAFF.

This clonotype was observed a few times. This chain connects TRBV6-5 to TRBJ2-1; TRBD1 is a possible D gene (5 bases). Trimming took off 0 bases at V and 12 bases at J, with 21 bases between the two ends. The germline gives CDR1 MNHEY, CDR2 SVGAGI. CDR3 size: 16 residues. The DNA for the CDR3 is TGTGCCAGCAGTTACTCGATTGGGTGGAACACCCAGGGGCAGTTCTTC. Amino acid sequence: CASSYSIGWNTQGQFF.

This rearrangement joins TRBV3-1 to TRBJ2-1; 10 nucleotides line up with TRBD2. V was pared by 3 bases and J by 2 bases, with 4 bases of the junction left unmatched. CDR1 is LGHDT and CDR2 is YNNKEL in the germline V gene (reference sequence). This CDR3 spans 16 amino acids. The DNA for the CDR3 is TGTGCCAGCAGCCAGCTAGCGGGGGCGGCCTACAATGAGCAGTTCTTC. The encoded protein is CASSQLAGAAYNEQFF.

Only a few counts were recorded for this clonotype. The chain is built from TRBV3-1 and TRBJ1-2, with no clear D. Trimming stripped 4 bases from V and 3 bases from J, with 6 bases between. The germline V gene encodes CDR1 LGHDT and CDR2 YNNKEL (reference sequence). The CDR3 is made up of 12 amino acids. The CDR3 DNA reads TGTGCCAGCAGCCTTTTGGACTATGGCTACACCTTC. It is translated as CASSLLDYGYTF.

The chain links TRBV6-1 to TRBJ2-3; a possible D gene is TRBD2 (5 bases). The CDR3 covers 15 residues. V lost 3 bases, J lost 1 base, and 11 bases lay in between. In germline, CDR1 is MNHNS, CDR2 SASEGT. The CDR3, as DNA: TGTGCCAGCAGTGAGTCGGGGATCCGCACAGATACGCAGTATTTT. This codes for CASSESGIRTDTQYF.

The V and J genes are TRBV20-1 and TRBJ2-5, with D tentatively TRBD2 (6 bases). Trimming cost V 0 bases and J 5 bases, with 16 bases left between them. The CDR3 covers 15 residues. The germline V gene has CDR1 DFQATT and CDR2 SNEGSKA (reference sequence). In DNA form, the CDR3 reads TGCAGTGCTAGAGATCCAAGGGGCGCGGGGGAGACCCAGTACTTC. Residues: CSARDPRGAGETQYF.